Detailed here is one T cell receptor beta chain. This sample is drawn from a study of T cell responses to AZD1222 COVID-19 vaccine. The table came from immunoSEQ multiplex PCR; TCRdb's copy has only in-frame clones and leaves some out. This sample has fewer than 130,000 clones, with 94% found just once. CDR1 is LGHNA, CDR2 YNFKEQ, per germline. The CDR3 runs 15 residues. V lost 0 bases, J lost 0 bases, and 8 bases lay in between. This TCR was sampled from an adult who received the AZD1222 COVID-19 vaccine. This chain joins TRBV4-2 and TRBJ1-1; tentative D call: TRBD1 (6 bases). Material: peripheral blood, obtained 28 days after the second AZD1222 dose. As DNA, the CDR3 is TGTGCCAGCAGCCAAGATAGGGGGTTGAACACTGAAGCTTTCTTT. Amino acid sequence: CASSQDRGLNTEAFF.